These 13 T cell receptor beta chains share one sample of origin, sequenced in a study of cytotoxic CD8 clonotypes in ibrutinib-treated CLL (dated by TCRdb to the early 2020s). Library method: the immunoSEQ multiplex PCR assay. TCRdb limited this immuneACCESS table to in-frame rearrangements with V and J called. A share of clones is missing; checked studies link under half to unresolved V genes, and the rest is unexplained. In all, the sample holds 130,000 or so clones, and over 60% of those were seen once. The ten largest clones add up to around 13% of the sample. The sample's time point, from its label and the paper: approximately eleven months on ibrutinib. The sample was PBMCs, taken after 12 months of ibrutinib treatment. These receptors were taken from a human donor with chronic lymphocytic leukemia.

The chain recombines TRBV11-2 with TRBJ2-7; a weak D match, TRBD1 (5 bases). The CDR3 has 13 amino acids. Trimming removed 4 bases at V and 3 bases at J, with 10 bases between. CDR1 and CDR2 (germline): SGHAT, FQNNGV. The CDR3 DNA follows: TGTGCCAGCAGCTCAAGGGGATTCTACGAGCAGTACTTC. Translation gives CASSSRGFYEQYF. The variable domain in full, completed from reference TRBV11-2 and TRBJ2-7, reads EAGVAQSPRYKIIEKRQSVAFWCNPISGHATLYWYQQILGQGPKLLIQFQNNGVVDDSQLPKDRFSAERLKGVDSTLKIQPAKLEDSAVYLCASSSRGFYEQYFGPGTRLTVT.

The V and J genes are TRBV7-9 and TRBJ2-5; 7 bases match TRBD1. Trimming cost V 1 base and J 5 bases; bases outside gene matches: 7. The CDR3 is made up of 15 amino acids. The germline V gene has CDR1 SEHNR and CDR2 FQNEAQ (reference sequence). The CDR3 coding sequence is TGTGCCAGCAGCTTAGAAGGGCAGGGGGTTGAGACCCAGTACTTC. Protein product: CASSLEGQGVETQYF.

This sequence joins TRBV7-2 and TRBJ2-5; 9 nucleotides match TRBD1. This CDR3 has 13 amino acids. Trimming took 5 bases from V and 5 from J; bases not matched to a gene: 3. The V gene's germline CDR1 is SGHTA and CDR2 FQGNSA. The CDR3 DNA sequence: TGTGCCAGCAGCCGGGACAGGGTGGAGACCCAGTACTTC. Protein sequence: CASSRDRVETQYF.

V is TRBV30 and J is TRBJ2-7, with 7 nucleotides matching TRBD1. V gave up 2 bases and J gave up 3 bases; unmatched junction bases: 10. This CDR3 contains 15 residues. Germline V gives CDR1 GTSNPN, CDR2 SVGIG (reference sequence). The CDR3, as DNA: TGTGCCTGGAGTAAGGGGACAGTCCTTGACTACGAGCAGTACTTC. It encodes CAWSKGTVLDYEQYF. The complete variable domain, with remaining parts taken from reference TRBV30 and TRBJ2-7, reads SQTIHQWPATLVQPVGSPLSLECTVEGTSNPNLYWYRQAAGRGLQLLFYSVGIGQISSEVPQNLSASRPQDRQFILSSKKLLLSDSGFYLCAWSKGTVLDYEQYFGPGTRLTVT.

The chain is built from TRBV11-2 and TRBJ1-1; D is unclear. Trimming left V 3 bases short and J 5 bases short, with 10 bases between. From germline, CDR1 is SGHAT and CDR2 FQNNGV. This CDR3 contains 13 residues. CDR3 DNA sequence: TGTGCCAGCAGCTTCTCAAGGGTAACTGAAGCTTTCTTT. It specifies CASSFSRVTEAFF.

The rearrangement links TRBV5-1 to TRBJ2-1, with 8 bases aligning to TRBD1. The trim removed 4 bases at V and 7 bases at J, leaving 7 bases unmatched. The CDR3 consists of 14 residues. From germline, CDR1 is SGHRS and CDR2 YFSETQ. As DNA, the CDR3 is TGCGCCAGCAGCATGGGACAGGTTTTGAATGAGCAGTTCTTC. It is translated as CASSMGQVLNEQFF.

This clone came up once. V gene TRBV10-3 combines with J gene TRBJ1-5; D is possibly TRBD1 (5 bases). V lost 0 bases to trimming and J lost 1 base, with 7 bases between them. CDR3 length: 15 amino acids. CDR1 and CDR2 (germline): ENHRY, SYGVKD. DNA of the CDR3: TGTGCCATCAGTGAGTCGACAGACAGCAATCAGCCCCAGCATTTT. It is translated as CAISESTDSNQPQHF.

The chain carries TRBV19 and TRBJ2-5; tentatively, D is TRBD2 (6 bases). This CDR3 is built from 15 residues. V was cut by 2 bases and J by 4 bases, with 14 bases left in between. Germline CDR1 LNHDA, CDR2 SQIVND (reference sequence). CDR3: CASSIIWSGGETQYF. CDR3 coding DNA: TGTGCCAGTAGTATAATCTGGTCCGGGGGAGAGACCCAGTACTTC.

J is TRBJ1-2 and V is TRBV10-1; 7 bases agree with TRBD1. The junction had 10 bases not matched to a gene; V was cut back by 5 bases and J by 4 bases. The CDR3 is 15 residues long. Germline V gives CDR1 WNHNN, CDR2 SYGVQD (reference sequence). This CDR3 reads CASSITPTGIYGYTF. As DNA, the CDR3 is TGCGCCAGCAGTATAACACCGACAGGGATCTATGGCTACACCTTC.

The chain carries TRBV7-2 and TRBJ2-7, with unresolved D. CDR1 and CDR2 (germline): SGHTA, FQGNSA. V lost 0 bases, J lost 2 bases, and 14 bases lay in between. The CDR3 is 16 residues long. Here the CDR3 DNA reads TGTGCCAGCAGCTTAGCTTTTGCGGCGGAAACCTACGAGCAGTACTTC. Protein sequence: CASSLAFAAETYEQYF.

This rearrangement joins TRBV7-9 to TRBJ2-2; TRBD1 aligns across 7 bases. This CDR3 region has 16 residues. The V and J ends lost 3 bases and 1 base, in that order; junction bases with no gene match: 5. The V gene's germline CDR1 is SEHNR and CDR2 FQNEAQ (reference sequence). Here the CDR3 DNA reads TGTGCCAGCAGCTTCTATCGGGACAGGAACACCGGGGAGCTGTTTTTT. Residues: CASSFYRDRNTGELFF. The whole variable domain, filled in from reference TRBV7-9 and TRBJ2-2, reads DTGVSQNPRHKITKRGQNVTFRCDPISEHNRLYWYRQTLGQGPEFLTYFQNEAQLEKSRLLSDRFSAERPKGSFSTLEIQRTEQGDSAMYLCASSFYRDRNTGELFFGEGSRLTVL.

The chain joins TRBV6-1 to TRBJ2-1; weak D call: TRBD1 (5 bases). Germline V gene lookup returns CDR1 MNHNS and CDR2 SASEGT. Trimming removed 3 bases from V and 4 bases from J, with 10 bases in between. The CDR3 covers 14 residues. DNA of the CDR3: TGTGCCAGCAGTGATAGGGGCTCTTACAATGAGCAGTTCTTC. This translates into CASSDRGSYNEQFF.

This sequence joins TRBV5-1 and TRBJ1-3; 9 nucleotides align to TRBD1. The germline gives CDR1 SGHRS, CDR2 YFSETQ. Germline trimming cut 4 bases from V and 1 base from J; bases unmatched to any gene: 12. The CDR3 has 18 residues. Here the CDR3 DNA reads TGCGCCAGCAGCCCAGGACAGGGGTTAGGGCCTTCTGGAAACACCATATATTTT. Its translation is CASSPGQGLGPSGNTIYF.